This T cell receptor beta chain originates from a study of T-cell memory formation after mild COVID-19. The V end lost 5 bases, the J end lost 10 bases, and 15 bases lay between the germline ends. The CDR3 consists of 13 residues. The 5'RACE method, run with constant-segment primers, produced TCR alpha and TCR beta cDNA libraries (carrying sample barcodes and UMIs). MiXCR, run by TCRdb on the 5' RACE reads, gives a single entry per CDR3 protein. The sample comprises roughly 110,000 distinct CDR3 sequences, under 15% of which are singletons, and 25% to 35% rests with the top ten. Study findings and constraints: The study found balanced CD4/CD8 in clones contracting day 15 to 85 and a CD4+ lean in later expanders.

This clonotype occurred a few times. The target antigen is unknown. This clonotype was sampled from an adult woman who had mild COVID-19 (a few samples of this study predate the infection). Cell type and time point are not known. The sequenced sample was PBMCs or a T cell subset sorted from them (not recorded which). The genes are TRBV12-3 or TRBV12-4 and TRBJ2-1; D is possibly TRBD1 (6 bases). The CDR3 sequence is CASSPDRTVEQFF. The CDR3 DNA sequence: TGTGCCAGCAGTCCCGACCGGACAGTCGAGCAGTTCTTC.